This is a list of T cell receptor beta chains from one sample in a study of circulating and synovial CD4+ cells in juvenile arthritis. The protocol was immunoSEQ multiplex PCR, while the TCRdb copy is restricted to in-frame clones and leaves out a portion. The table has some 35,000 clones, just under 95% seen once; the top ten hold around 0.67%. The sequencing sample was made of CD4+ T cells from blood. The source is a human donor with juvenile idiopathic arthritis. CDR3s include the opening cysteine and the closing phenylalanine or tryptophan. A D gene is named only where the DNA matches it firmly. Size values are once, few and many counts, or a class for expanded clones, and some rows have none.

j_gene | v_gene | d_gene | abundance | CDR3aa | CDR3nt
TRBJ1-4 | TRBV4-1 | TRBD1 | . | CASSQLQGAPNEKLFF | TGCGCCAGCAGCCAATTACAGGGGGCGCCTAATGAAAAACTGTTTTTT
TRBJ2-1 | TRBV29-1 | . | . | CSVEKGLADNEQFF | TGCAGCGTTGAAAAGGGACTCGCGGATAATGAGCAGTTCTTC
TRBJ2-7 | TRBV5-4 | TRBD2 | once | CASSRWGGREQYF | TGTGCCAGCAGCCGGTGGGGGGGGAGGGAGCAGTACTTC
TRBJ2-7 | TRBV7-2 | . | . | CASSSSLLSRYEQYF | TGTGCCAGCAGCTCGTCTCTTTTATCCCGTTACGAGCAGTACTTC
TRBJ2-7 | TRBV5-6 | TRBD1 | . | CASSWGTGKNNGIEQYF | TGTGCCAGCAGCTGGGGGACAGGAAAAAATAACGGGATCGAGCAGTACTTC
TRBJ1-2 | TRBV7-2 | . | . | CASSLARKTVFYGYTF | TGTGCCAGCAGCTTAGCCCGCAAGACAGTCTTCTATGGCTACACCTTC
TRBJ1-2 | TRBV19 | TRBD1 | . | CASSPQGGIYGYTF | TGTGCCAGTAGCCCACAGGGGGGCATCTATGGCTACACCTTC
TRBJ2-1 | TRBV7-2 | TRBD2 | . | CASSLLAGGYNEQFF | TGTGCCAGCAGCCTTCTAGCGGGGGGTTACAATGAGCAGTTCTTC
TRBJ2-2 | TRBV11-3 | TRBD1 | . | CASSLGDRANTGELFF | TGTGCCAGCAGCTTAGGGGACAGGGCTAACACCGGGGAGCTGTTTTTT
TRBJ2-7 | TRBV29-1 | . | . | CSVVRDTHEQYF | TGCAGCGTTGTGAGGGACACCCACGAGCAGTACTTC
TRBJ2-1 | TRBV7-3 | TRBD2 | . | CASKVVAGGSTDEQFF | TGTGCCAGCAAGGTGGTAGCGGGGGGATCAACAGATGAGCAGTTCTTC